What follows are 15 T cell receptor beta chains derived from one specimen sequenced in a study of cytomegalovirus exposure and HLA in healthy donors. Researchers ran the PCR with 60 Vbeta and 13 Jbeta primers. Produced via immunoSEQ multiplex PCR; TCRdb's table is partial and in-frame only. This table has fewer than 150,000 clones, approximately 73% appearing once. Sequenced input: PBMCs. These receptors came from a human donor in good health.

This chain uses TRBV19 with TRBJ1-2, with TRBD1 as a possible D gene (6 bases). CDR3 length: 15 residues. Per the germline V gene, CDR1 is LNHDA and CDR2 is SQIVND (reference sequence). V shed 4 bases and J shed 3 bases, with 15 bases lying between them. The CDR3: CASSTRQAPYYGYTF. The CDR3 DNA sequence: TGTGCCAGTAGTACCCGACAGGCCCCCTACTATGGCTACACCTTC.

This clone was counted between two and nine times. The CDR3 is CASSLEGIGLAEIDEQYF. CDR3 sequence (DNA): TGTGCCAGCAGTTTAGAGGGCATAGGACTAGCGGAAATCGACGAGCAGTACTTC. The rearrangement joins TRBV28 to TRBJ2-7; 10 nucleotides align to TRBD2. Germline V gives CDR1 MDHEN, CDR2 SYDVKM. J was trimmed by 5 bases and V by 2 bases; bases with no gene match: 15. The CDR3 runs 18 residues. The variable domain in full, completed from reference TRBV28 and TRBJ2-7, reads DVKVTQSSRYLVKRTGEKVFLECVQDMDHENMFWYRQDPGLGLRLIYFSYDVKMKEKGDIPEGYSVSREKKERFSLILESASTNQTSMYLCASSLEGIGLAEIDEQYFGPGTRLTVT.

There are a few counts of this clone. The V gene is TRBV27, the J gene TRBJ1-1; the match to TRBD1 covers 9 bases. CDR1 is MNHEY, CDR2 SMNVEV, per germline (reference sequence). V lost 6 bases and J lost 8; bases outside the gene matches: 10. The CDR3 is 14 amino acids. DNA of the CDR3: TGTGCCAGCAGCCAGGGGACAGGGTATGGAGAAGCTTTCTTT. Protein: CASSQGTGYGEAFF.

This rearrangement joins TRBV29-1 to TRBJ2-7; TRBD1 matches 9 bases. The ends lost 6 bases at V and 2 bases at J; junction bases unmatched: 8. From germline, CDR1 is SQVTM and CDR2 ANQGSEA. The CDR3 is 14 residues long. Here the CDR3 reads CSVIRTGDTYEQYF. The CDR3 DNA sequence: TGCAGCGTAATACGGACAGGGGACACCTACGAGCAGTACTTC.

The chain links TRBV9 to TRBJ1-2; D is unresolved. The CDR3 extends over 18 amino acids. Per germline, CDR1 SGDLS and CDR2 YYNGEE. V was shortened by 4 bases and J by 0 bases, with 22 bases between the two germline ends. The CDR3 sequence is CASSTSEGQYRANYGYTF. Here the CDR3 DNA reads TGTGCCAGCAGCACCAGCGAAGGCCAGTACCGAGCTAACTATGGCTACACCTTC.

This rearrangement joins TRBV19 to TRBJ1-3, with D tentatively TRBD1 (5 bases). CDR1 and CDR2 (germline): LNHDA, SQIVND (reference sequence). V was cut by 8 bases and J by 7 bases, with 12 bases left in between. The CDR3 runs to 12 residues. CDR3 amino acids: CASSNRRNTIYF. CDR3 bases: TGTGCCAGTTCCAACAGGCGGAACACCATATATTTT.

This clone occurred a few times. The chain joins TRBV11-2 to TRBJ2-1; D gene uncertain. This CDR3 spans 12 amino acids. Trimming took 4 bases from V and 5 from J, leaving 6 bases between them. Germline V gene data show CDR1 as SGHAT and CDR2 as FQNNGV. CDR3 amino acids: CASSYSNNEQFF. Here the CDR3 DNA reads TGTGCCAGCAGCTACAGCAACAATGAGCAGTTCTTC.

The rearrangement uses TRBV20-1 and TRBJ2-1, with D perhaps TRBD1 (6 bases). V shed 6 bases and J shed 8 bases, with 11 bases lying between them. CDR1 and CDR2 from the germline V gene are DFQATT and SNEGSKA (reference sequence). The CDR3 has 11 amino acids. CDR3 loop: CSANRVYEQFF. The CDR3 DNA follows: TGCAGTGCGAACAGGGTATATGAGCAGTTCTTC.

The rearrangement joins TRBV7-6 to TRBJ2-5; the D gene is possibly TRBD2 (5 bases). V shed 1 base and J shed 1 base, with 10 bases lying between them. This CDR3 is built from 15 residues. Looked up from germline, CDR1 is SGHVS and CDR2 is FNYEAQ. The CDR3 DNA sequence: TGTGCCAGCAGCTTAGTAGACGGACTCCAAGAGACCCAGTACTTC. This encodes CASSLVDGLQETQYF. Full variable domain (missing parts from reference TRBV7-6 and TRBJ2-5): GAGVSQSPRYKVTKRGQDVALRCDPISGHVSLYWYRQALGQGPEFLTYFNYEAQQDKSGLPNDRFSAERPEGSISTLTIQRTEQRDSAMYRCASSLVDGLQETQYFGPGTRLLVL.

The CDR3 coding sequence is TGTGCCAGCAGCTTCGGGGGGTTCTCTGGGGCCAACGTCCTGACTTTC. It yields the protein CASSFGGFSGANVLTF. This sequence joins TRBV7-9 and TRBJ2-6; TRBD2 aligns across 7 bases. CDR3 length equals 16 residues. Germline CDR1 SEHNR, CDR2 FQNEAQ (reference sequence). V gave up 3 bases and J gave up 0 bases; unmatched junction bases: 2.

This clone was observed a few times. The chain couples TRBV5-1 to TRBJ2-4, with 9 nucleotides matching TRBD2. The CDR3 sequence is 15 residues long. Trimming at V came to 0 bases and at J to 7 bases, leaving 5 bases not matched to a gene. From germline, CDR1 is SGHRS and CDR2 YFSETQ. CDR3 in amino acids: CASSLALRGGNIQYF. The CDR3 region has the DNA TGCGCCAGCAGCTTGGCTCTGCGGGGGGGGAACATTCAGTACTTC. The whole variable domain, filled in from reference TRBV5-1 and TRBJ2-4, reads KAGVTQTPRYLIKTRGQQVTLSCSPISGHRSVSWYQQTPGQGLQFLFEYFSETQRNKGNFPGRFSGRQFSNSRSEMNVSTLELGDSALYLCASSLALRGGNIQYFGAGTRLSVL.

This chain joins TRBV4-1 and TRBJ2-2; 10 nucleotides match TRBD1. The CDR3 is 16 residues long. In germline, CDR1 is MGHRA, CDR2 YSYEKL. With V trimmed by 0 bases and J by 7 bases, 5 bases remained unmatched. The CDR3: CASSQDKDRGVGELFF. Written as DNA, the CDR3 is TGCGCCAGCAGCCAAGATAAGGACAGGGGGGTCGGGGAGCTGTTTTTT.

This rearrangement joins TRBV5-5 to TRBJ2-5; D not certain. V was pared by 3 bases and J by 2 bases, with 8 bases between. The CDR3 totals 13 residues. CDR1 SGHKS and CDR2 YYEKEE come from the germline V gene (reference sequence). DNA for the CDR3: TGTGCCAGCAGCTCCCAGATTCAAGAGACCCAGTACTTC. Residues: CASSSQIQETQYF. The variable domain in full, completed from reference TRBV5-5 and TRBJ2-5, reads DAGVTQSPTHLIKTRGQQVTLRCSPISGHKSVSWYQQVLGQGPQFIFQYYEKEERGRGNFPDRFSARQFPNYSSELNVNALLLGDSALYLCASSSQIQETQYFGPGTRLLVL.

The rearrangement links TRBV11-1 to TRBJ2-2; 11 bases line up with TRBD2. V shed 5 bases and J 4 bases; nucleotides not matched to a gene: 6. The V gene's germline CDR1 is SGHAT and CDR2 FQDESV (reference sequence). This CDR3 spans 16 amino acids. CDR3 amino acids: CASSPLAGGSTGELFF. The CDR3 DNA sequence: TGTGCCAGCAGCCCATTAGCGGGAGGGAGCACCGGGGAGCTGTTTTTT.

The chain recombines TRBV7-3 with TRBJ2-6, with 10 nucleotides matching TRBD1. The junction had 9 bases not matched to a gene; V was cut back by 0 bases and J by 4 bases. Germline values: CDR1 SGHTA, CDR2 FQGTGA. This CDR3 has 19 amino acids. The CDR3 sequence: CASSLTNRDRGHGANVLTF. The CDR3, as DNA: TGTGCCAGCAGCTTAACGAACCGAGACAGGGGGCACGGGGCCAACGTCCTGACTTTC.